The 7 T cell receptor beta chains listed next were all sequenced from one sample in a study of cytomegalovirus exposure and HLA in healthy donors. The PCR ran on 60 Vbeta and 13 Jbeta primers. Measured with immunoSEQ multiplex PCR; TCRdb has only the in-frame clones, and not every one. The top ten hold 2.7% of the sample, which has about 130,000 clones, 70% to 85% seen once. Sequenced input: PBMCs. These receptors came from a boy aged 2-15 years in good health and CMV-seronegative.

This chain uses TRBV9 with TRBJ2-5; 10 bases map to TRBD2. There are 16 residues in the CDR3. V lost 4 bases, J lost 4 bases, and 10 bases stayed unmatched. The germline V gene encodes CDR1 SGDLS and CDR2 YYNGEE. The CDR3 DNA sequence: TGTGCCAGCAGCACATCCGGGACTAGCGTGTTAGAGACCCAGTACTTC. Translated: CASSTSGTSVLETQYF.

The J gene is TRBJ1-1, the V gene TRBV11-2; no clear D. V lost 4 bases and J 7 bases, leaving 13 bases between the germline ends. The CDR3 length is 13 residues. CDR1 is SGHAT, CDR2 FQNNGV, per germline. The CDR3 sequence is CASSSPGRREAFF. The CDR3 nucleotides read TGTGCCAGCAGCTCCCCGGGGAGACGTGAAGCTTTCTTT. The variable domain in full, completed from reference TRBV11-2 and TRBJ1-1, reads EAGVAQSPRYKIIEKRQSVAFWCNPISGHATLYWYQQILGQGPKLLIQFQNNGVVDDSQLPKDRFSAERLKGVDSTLKIQPAKLEDSAVYLCASSSPGRREAFFGQGTRLTVV.

The gene calls are TRBV6-4 and TRBJ2-3; 11 bases map to TRBD2. Losses at the gene ends were 0 bases for V and 6 bases for J; bases not matched to a gene: 5. CDR1 and CDR2 (germline): MRHNA, SNTAGT. The CDR3 runs 16 residues. The CDR3 loop is CASSDSETSGSDTQYF. DNA for the CDR3: TGTGCCAGCAGTGACTCGGAAACTAGCGGGAGTGATACGCAGTATTTT.

This chain connects TRBV9 to TRBJ2-7; 9 nucleotides align to TRBD1. Germline CDR1 SGDLS, CDR2 YYNGEE. V gave up 0 bases and J gave up 6 bases; unmatched junction bases: 1. This CDR3 contains 13 residues. CDR3: CASSVADRGEQYV. The CDR3 DNA follows: TGTGCCAGCAGCGTAGCGGACAGGGGCGAGCAGTACGTC.

V is TRBV7-4 and J is TRBJ1-2; D perhaps matches TRBD1 (6 bases). Germline CDR1 SGHVT, CDR2 SQSDAQ. V lost 1 base, J lost 6 bases, and 15 bases lay in between. CDR3 length: 15 residues. The CDR3 here is CASSLGTGKSDGYTF. The CDR3 region has the DNA TGTGCCAGCAGCTTAGGAACAGGGAAGAGCGATGGCTACACCTTC. The variable domain in full, completed from reference TRBV7-4 and TRBJ1-2, reads GAGVSQSPRYKVAKRGRDVALRCDSISGHVTLYWYRQTLGQGSEVLTYSQSDAQRDKSGRPSGRFSAERPERSVSTLKIQRTEQGDSAVYLCASSLGTGKSDGYTFGSGTRLTVV.

This clone has just a few counts. This rearrangement joins TRBV27 to TRBJ2-3, with D perhaps matching TRBD1 (5 bases). Germline V gives CDR1 MNHEY, CDR2 SMNVEV (reference sequence). The V and J ends lost 5 bases and 1 base respectively, with 13 bases between them. The CDR3 has 15 amino acids. The CDR3 loop is CASSRRARGTDTQYF. The DNA of the CDR3 is TGTGCCAGCAGTCGACGGGCCAGGGGCACAGATACGCAGTATTTT.

This clone was observed a few times. The chain employs TRBV27 and TRBJ1-4, with D possibly matching TRBD1 (5 bases). This CDR3 is built from 16 residues. Trimming left V 2 bases short and J 8 bases short, with 18 bases between. Germline assignment: CDR1 MNHEY and CDR2 SMNVEV (reference sequence). DNA of the CDR3: TGTGCCAGCAGTTTAACTTCGGGCAGGGTATACGAAAAACTGTTTTTT. Translated: CASSLTSGRVYEKLFF.